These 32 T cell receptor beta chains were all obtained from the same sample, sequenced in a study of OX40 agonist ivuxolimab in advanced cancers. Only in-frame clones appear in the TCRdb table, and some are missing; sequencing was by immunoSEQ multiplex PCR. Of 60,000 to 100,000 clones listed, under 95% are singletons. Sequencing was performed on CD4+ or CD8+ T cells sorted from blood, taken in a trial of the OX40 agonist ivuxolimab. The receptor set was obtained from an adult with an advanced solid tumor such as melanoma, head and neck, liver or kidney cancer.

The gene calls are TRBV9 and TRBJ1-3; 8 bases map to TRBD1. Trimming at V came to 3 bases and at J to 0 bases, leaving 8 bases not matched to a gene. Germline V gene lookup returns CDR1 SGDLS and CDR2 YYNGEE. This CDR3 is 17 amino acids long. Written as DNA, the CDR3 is TGTGCCAGCAGCGGTTCGCGGACAGGGTCCTCTGGAAACACCATATATTTT. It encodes CASSGSRTGSSGNTIYF.

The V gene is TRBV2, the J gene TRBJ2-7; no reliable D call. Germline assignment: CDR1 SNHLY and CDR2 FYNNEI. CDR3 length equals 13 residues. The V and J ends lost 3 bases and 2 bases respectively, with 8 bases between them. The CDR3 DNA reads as TGTGCCAGCAGTGAGGGCAGAGCCTACGAGCAGTACTTC. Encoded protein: CASSEGRAYEQYF.

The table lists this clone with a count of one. CDR3: CASAWGLATSYNEQFF. Written as DNA, the CDR3 is TGTGCTAGTGCCTGGGGACTAGCGACTTCCTACAATGAGCAGTTCTTC. The J gene is TRBJ2-1, the V gene TRBV12-5; 10 nucleotides agree with TRBD2. The length of the CDR3 is 16 residues. Germline V gene sequence: CDR1 LGHNT, CDR2 FRNRAP. Trimming removed 7 bases from V and 1 base from J; junction bases left unmatched: 7. Combining the CDR3 with reference TRBV12-5 and TRBJ2-1 gives the whole variable domain DARVTQTPRHKVTEMGQEVTMRCQPILGHNTVFWYRQTMMQGLELLAYFRNRAPLDDSGMPKDRFSAEMPDATLATLKIQPSEPRDSAVYFCASAWGLATSYNEQFFGPGTRLTVL.

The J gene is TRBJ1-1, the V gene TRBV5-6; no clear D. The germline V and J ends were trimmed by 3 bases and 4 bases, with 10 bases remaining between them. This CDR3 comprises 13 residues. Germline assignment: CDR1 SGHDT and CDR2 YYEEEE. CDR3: CASSWTESTEAFF. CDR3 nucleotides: TGTGCCAGCAGCTGGACTGAGTCCACTGAAGCTTTCTTT.

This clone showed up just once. CDR3 in DNA: TGCGCCAGCAGCCATGGAGGCGGACAGGGCGACGAGCAGTACTTC. Encoded protein: CASSHGGGQGDEQYF. The V call is TRBV4-3, the J call TRBJ2-7, with 8 bases lining up with TRBD1. This CDR3 region has 15 residues. After removal of 3 bases from V and 5 bases from J, the junction contained 9 bases not matched to a gene. Germline V gene sequence: CDR1 LGHNA, CDR2 YSLEER.

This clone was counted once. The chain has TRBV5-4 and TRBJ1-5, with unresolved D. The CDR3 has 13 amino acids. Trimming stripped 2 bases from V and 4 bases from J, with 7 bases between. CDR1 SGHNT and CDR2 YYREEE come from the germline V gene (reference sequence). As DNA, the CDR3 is TGTGCCAGCAGCTTAGGAGCGAATCAGCCCCAGCATTTT. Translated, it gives CASSLGANQPQHF.

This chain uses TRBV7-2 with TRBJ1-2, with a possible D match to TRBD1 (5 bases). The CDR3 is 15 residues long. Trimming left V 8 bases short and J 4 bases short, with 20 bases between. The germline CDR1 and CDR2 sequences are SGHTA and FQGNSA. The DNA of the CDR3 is TGTGCCAGCGTGGTGGTGAGGGACGGGATCTATGGCTACACCTTC. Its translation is CASVVVRDGIYGYTF. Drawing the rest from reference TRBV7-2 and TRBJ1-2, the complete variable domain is GAGVSQSPSNKVTEKGKDVELRCDPISGHTALYWYRQSLGQGLEFLIYFQGNSAPDKSGLPSDRFSAERTGGSVSTLTIQRTQQEDSAVYLCASVVVRDGIYGYTFGSGTRLTVV.

CDR3 nucleotides: TGTGCCAGCAGTTACGCCCCGGGACAGGGGAATTCACCCCTCCACTTT. It encodes CASSYAPGQGNSPLHF. V and J are TRBV6-5 and TRBJ1-6; TRBD1 agrees at 10 bases. The germline V gene has CDR1 MNHEY and CDR2 SVGAGI. This CDR3 contains 16 residues. Trimming at V came to 2 bases and at J to 7 bases, leaving 5 bases not matched to a gene.

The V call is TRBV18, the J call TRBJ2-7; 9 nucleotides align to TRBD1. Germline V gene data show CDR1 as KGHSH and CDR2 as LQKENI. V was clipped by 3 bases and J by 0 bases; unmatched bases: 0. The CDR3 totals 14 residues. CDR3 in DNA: TGTGCCAGCTCACCGGACAGGGGCTCCTACGAGCAGTACTTC. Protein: CASSPDRGSYEQYF.

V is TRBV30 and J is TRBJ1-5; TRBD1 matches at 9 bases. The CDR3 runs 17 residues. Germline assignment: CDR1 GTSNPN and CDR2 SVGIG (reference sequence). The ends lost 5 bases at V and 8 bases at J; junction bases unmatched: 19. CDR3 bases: TGTGCCTGGGAAAGACAGGGGGGCTTGTCTTATGTGGAGCCCCAGCATTTT. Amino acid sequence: CAWERQGGLSYVEPQHF.

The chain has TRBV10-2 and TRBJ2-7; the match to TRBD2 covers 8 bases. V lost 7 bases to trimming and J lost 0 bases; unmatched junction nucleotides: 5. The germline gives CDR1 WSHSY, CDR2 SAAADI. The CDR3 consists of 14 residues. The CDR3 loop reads CASNPGGASYEQYF. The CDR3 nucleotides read TGCGCCAGCAACCCGGGGGGGGCCTCCTACGAGCAGTACTTC.

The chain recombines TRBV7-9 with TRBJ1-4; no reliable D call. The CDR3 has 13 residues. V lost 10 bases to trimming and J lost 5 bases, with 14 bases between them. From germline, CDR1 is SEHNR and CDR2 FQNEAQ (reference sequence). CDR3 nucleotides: TGTGCCACCCGTACCCCATGGAATGAAAAACTGTTTTTT. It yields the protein CATRTPWNEKLFF.

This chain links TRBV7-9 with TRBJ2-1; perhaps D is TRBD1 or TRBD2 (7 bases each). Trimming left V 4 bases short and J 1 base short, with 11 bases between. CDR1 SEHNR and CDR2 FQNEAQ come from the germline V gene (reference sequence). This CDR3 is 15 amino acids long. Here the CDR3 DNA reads TGTGCCAGCAGCTCCCAGGGGGGGTCCTACAATGAGCAGTTCTTC. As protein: CASSSQGGSYNEQFF.

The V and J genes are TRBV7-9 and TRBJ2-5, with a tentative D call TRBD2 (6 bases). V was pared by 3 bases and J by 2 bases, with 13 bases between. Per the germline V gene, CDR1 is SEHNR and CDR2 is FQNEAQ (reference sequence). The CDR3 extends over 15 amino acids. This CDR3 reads CASSFPEGLQETQYF. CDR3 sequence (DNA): TGTGCCAGCAGCTTCCCGGAGGGCTTACAAGAGACCCAGTACTTC. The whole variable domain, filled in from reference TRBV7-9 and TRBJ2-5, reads DTGVSQNPRHKITKRGQNVTFRCDPISEHNRLYWYRQTLGQGPEFLTYFQNEAQLEKSRLLSDRFSAERPKGSFSTLEIQRTEQGDSAMYLCASSFPEGLQETQYFGPGTRLLVL.

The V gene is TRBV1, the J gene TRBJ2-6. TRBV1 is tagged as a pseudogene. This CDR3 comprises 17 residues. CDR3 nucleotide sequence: TGCACCAGCAGGGGATTAGGTTTGCAAAGTCGGGCCAACGTCCTGACTTTC. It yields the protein CTSRGLGLQSRANVLTF.

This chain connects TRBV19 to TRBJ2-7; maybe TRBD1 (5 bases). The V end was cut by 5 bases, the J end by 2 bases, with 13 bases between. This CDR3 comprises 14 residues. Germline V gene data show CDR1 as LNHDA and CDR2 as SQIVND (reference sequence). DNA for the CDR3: TGTGCCAGTAGTCTCAGGGCCGGAACCTACGAGCAGTACTTC. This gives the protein CASSLRAGTYEQYF.

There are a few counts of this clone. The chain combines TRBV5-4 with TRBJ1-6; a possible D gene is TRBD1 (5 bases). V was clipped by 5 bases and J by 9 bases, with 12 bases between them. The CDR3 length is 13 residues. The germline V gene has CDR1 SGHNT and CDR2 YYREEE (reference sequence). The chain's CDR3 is CASSTRQFSPLHF. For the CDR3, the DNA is TGTGCCAGCAGTACCCGACAGTTTTCACCCCTCCACTTT.

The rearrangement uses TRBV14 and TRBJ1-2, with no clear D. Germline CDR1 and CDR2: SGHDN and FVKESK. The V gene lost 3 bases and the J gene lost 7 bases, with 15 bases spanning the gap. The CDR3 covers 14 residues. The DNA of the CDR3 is TGTGCCAGCAGCCACTATGGACCGGACGGTGGCTACACCTTC. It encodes CASSHYGPDGGYTF. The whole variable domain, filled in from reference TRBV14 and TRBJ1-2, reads EAGVTQFPSHSVIEKGQTVTLRCDPISGHDNLYWYRRVMGKEIKFLLHFVKESKQDESGMPNNRFLAERTGGTYSTLKVQPAELEDSGVYFCASSHYGPDGGYTFGSGTRLTVV.

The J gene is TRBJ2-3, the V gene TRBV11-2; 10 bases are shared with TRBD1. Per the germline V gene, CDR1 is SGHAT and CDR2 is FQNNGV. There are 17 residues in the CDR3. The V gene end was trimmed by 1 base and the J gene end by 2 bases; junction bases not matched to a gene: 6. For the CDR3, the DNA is TGTGCCAGCAGCTTAGTATCCGGGACAGGGGTCACAGATACGCAGTATTTT. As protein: CASSLVSGTGVTDTQYF.

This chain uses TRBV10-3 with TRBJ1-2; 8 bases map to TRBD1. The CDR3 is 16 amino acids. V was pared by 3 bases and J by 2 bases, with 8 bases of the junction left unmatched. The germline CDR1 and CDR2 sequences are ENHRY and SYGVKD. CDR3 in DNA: TGTGCCATCAGTGAATCGGGGACAGGACTCAACTATGGCTACACCTTC. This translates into CAISESGTGLNYGYTF.

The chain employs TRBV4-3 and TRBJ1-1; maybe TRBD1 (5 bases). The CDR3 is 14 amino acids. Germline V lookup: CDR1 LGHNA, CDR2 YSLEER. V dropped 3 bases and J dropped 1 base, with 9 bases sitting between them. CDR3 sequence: CASSQVQGNTEAFF. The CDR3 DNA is TGCGCCAGCAGCCAGGTGCAGGGGAACACTGAAGCTTTCTTT.

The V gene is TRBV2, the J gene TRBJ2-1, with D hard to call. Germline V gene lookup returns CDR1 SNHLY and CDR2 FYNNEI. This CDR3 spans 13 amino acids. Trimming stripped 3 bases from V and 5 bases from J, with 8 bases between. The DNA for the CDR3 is TGTGCCAGCAGTGATGTAGGAAACAATGAGCAGTTCTTC. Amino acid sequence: CASSDVGNNEQFF.

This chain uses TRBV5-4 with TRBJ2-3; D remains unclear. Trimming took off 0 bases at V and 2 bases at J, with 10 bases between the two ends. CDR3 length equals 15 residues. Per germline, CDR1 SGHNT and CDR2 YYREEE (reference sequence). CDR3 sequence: CASSLVSPPTDTQYF. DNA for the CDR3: TGTGCCAGCAGCTTGGTATCTCCCCCCACAGATACGCAGTATTTT.

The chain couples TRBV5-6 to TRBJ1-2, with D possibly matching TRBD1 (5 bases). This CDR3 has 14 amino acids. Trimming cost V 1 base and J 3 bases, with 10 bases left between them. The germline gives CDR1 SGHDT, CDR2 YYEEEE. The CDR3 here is CASSLPTGYYGYTF. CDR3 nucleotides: TGTGCCAGCAGCTTGCCCACAGGTTACTATGGCTACACCTTC.

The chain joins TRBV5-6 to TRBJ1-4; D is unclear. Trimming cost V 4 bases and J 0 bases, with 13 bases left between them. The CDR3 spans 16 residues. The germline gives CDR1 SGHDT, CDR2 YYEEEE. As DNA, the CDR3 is TGTGCCAGCAGCGCGACACCACCCCCAACTAATGAAAAACTGTTTTTT. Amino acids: CASSATPPPTNEKLFF.

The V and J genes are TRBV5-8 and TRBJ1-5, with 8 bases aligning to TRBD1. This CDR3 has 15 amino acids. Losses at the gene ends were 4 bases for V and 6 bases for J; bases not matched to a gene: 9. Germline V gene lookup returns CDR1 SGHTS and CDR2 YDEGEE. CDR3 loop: CASSPGQGGAQPQHF. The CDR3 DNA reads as TGTGCCAGCAGCCCCGGACAGGGAGGGGCTCAGCCCCAGCATTTT. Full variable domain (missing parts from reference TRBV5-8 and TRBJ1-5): EAGVTQSPTHLIKTRGQQATLRCSPISGHTSVYWYQQALGLGLQFLLWYDEGEERNRGNFPPRFSGRQFPNYSSELNVNALELEDSALYLCASSPGQGGAQPQHFGDGTRLSIL.

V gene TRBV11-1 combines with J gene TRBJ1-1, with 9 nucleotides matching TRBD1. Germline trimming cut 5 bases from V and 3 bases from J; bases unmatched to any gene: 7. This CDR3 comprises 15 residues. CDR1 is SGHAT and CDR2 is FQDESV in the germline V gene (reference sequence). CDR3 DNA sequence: TGTGCCAGCAGCAAGAAACAGGGGGCTTACACTGAAGCTTTCTTT. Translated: CASSKKQGAYTEAFF.

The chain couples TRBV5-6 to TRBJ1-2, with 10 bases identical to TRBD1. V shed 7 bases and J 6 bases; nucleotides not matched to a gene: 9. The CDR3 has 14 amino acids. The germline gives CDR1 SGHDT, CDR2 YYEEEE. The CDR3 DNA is TGTGCCAGCGGGAGGGGGACAGGGGTTGATGGCTACACCTTC. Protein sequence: CASGRGTGVDGYTF.

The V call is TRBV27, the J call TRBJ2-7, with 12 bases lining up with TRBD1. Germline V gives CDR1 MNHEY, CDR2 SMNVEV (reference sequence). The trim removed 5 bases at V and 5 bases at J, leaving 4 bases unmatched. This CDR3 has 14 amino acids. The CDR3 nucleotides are TGTGCCAGCAGTCCCGGGACAGGGGGCCACGAGCAGTACTTC. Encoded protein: CASSPGTGGHEQYF.

CDR3 region: CASSLSSAGSYEQYF. In nucleotides, the CDR3 is TGTGCCAGCAGTTTAAGTTCGGCAGGGTCCTACGAGCAGTACTTC. This chain uses TRBV27 with TRBJ2-7; D may be TRBD1 (5 bases). The germline V and J ends were trimmed by 2 bases and 1 base, with 12 bases remaining between them. The CDR3 has 15 amino acids. Germline assignment: CDR1 MNHEY and CDR2 SMNVEV (reference sequence).

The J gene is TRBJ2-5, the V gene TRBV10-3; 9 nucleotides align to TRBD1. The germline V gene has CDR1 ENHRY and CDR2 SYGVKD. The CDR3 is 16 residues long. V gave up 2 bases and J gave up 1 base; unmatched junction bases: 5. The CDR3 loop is CAISETLTGGQETQYF. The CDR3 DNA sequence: TGTGCCATCAGTGAGACTTTGACAGGGGGCCAAGAGACCCAGTACTTC.

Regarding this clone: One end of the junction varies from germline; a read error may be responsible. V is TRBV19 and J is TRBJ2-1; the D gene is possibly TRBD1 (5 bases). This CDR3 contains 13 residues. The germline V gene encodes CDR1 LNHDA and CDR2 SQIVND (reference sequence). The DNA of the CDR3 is TGTGCCAGTAGTATTTCAGGGTACAGTGAGCAGTTCTTC. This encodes CASSISGYSEQFF.